The present entry profiles one T cell receptor (beta chain) with its context. The antigen is unknown. This specimen belongs to a study of human thymus T cells. Study results and limitations: There appeared to be biased usage of V and J genes in thymic and blood repertoires. Related research found strongly overlapping thymic repertoires in unrelated individuals.

CDR1 and CDR2 from the germline V gene are MDHEN and SYDVKM. The CDR3 has 13 amino acids. V was cut by 2 bases and J by 5 bases, with 7 bases left in between. Resections that were taken during corrective heart surgery supplied the thymus tissue. Sequenced by immunoSEQ multiplex PCR; TCRdb stores in-frame clones only, minus some. The table shows roughly 130,000 clones, with around 94% occurring only once. This clonotype originated in a boy younger than two with a congenital heart defect but otherwise immunologically healthy. Sequencing was carried out using thymus tissue. The chain links TRBV28 to TRBJ2-1; D gene unclear. The CDR3 loop is CASSLRQDNEQFF. The CDR3 DNA follows: TGTGCCAGCAGTTTACGGCAGGACAATGAGCAGTTCTTC.